The rows below give T cell receptor beta chains drawn from one sample of a study of shared clonotypes between healthy human individuals. Some clones are missing from TCRdb's copy, which holds only in-frame ones; the method was immunoSEQ multiplex PCR. The sample yields about half a million clones, roughly 80% seen once. The sequenced sample consisted of PBMCs. The receptors were sampled from a middle-aged woman in good health. Some clones in this sample may be carry-over from other donors' samples. CDR3s include the opening cysteine and the closing phenylalanine or tryptophan. A D gene is named only where the DNA matches it firmly. The size of a clone is reported for some rows only, either as once, few or many, or as a class for expanded clones.

CDR3 | DNA | size | J | V | length | D
CASTHDRFNEQFF | TGTGCCAGCACCCACGACAGGTTCAATGAGCAGTTCTTC | . | TRBJ2-1 | TRBV5-6 | 13 | .
CASSETPAGPNTGELFF | TGTGCCAGCAGTGAGACCCCCGCGGGGCCGAACACCGGGGAGCTGTTTTTT | . | TRBJ2-2 | TRBV2 | 17 | .
CASGLAGVDEQFF | TGTGCCAGCGGTCTAGCGGGGGTGGATGAGCAGTTCTTC | few | TRBJ2-1 | TRBV7-9 | 13 | TRBD2
CASSVGPENYGYTF | TGTGCCAGCAGCGTAGGGCCGGAGAACTATGGCTACACCTTC | . | TRBJ1-2 | TRBV9 | 14 | .
CASSVGTQGLLTGELFF | TGTGCCAGCAGCGTAGGGACACAGGGGCTTCTCACCGGGGAGCTGTTTTTT | . | TRBJ2-2 | TRBV9 | 17 | TRBD1
CASTAGPATYEQYF | TGTGCCAGCACCGCGGGGCCAGCTACCTACGAGCAGTACTTC | many | TRBJ2-7 | TRBV2 | 14 | .
CASSEGRVGYTF | TGTGCCAGCAGTGAAGGCAGGGTTGGCTACACCTTC | few | TRBJ1-2 | TRBV2 | 12 | .
CASSTLSAQYF | TGTGCCAGCAGCACCTTATCCGCGCAGTACTTC | . | TRBJ2-7 | TRBV21-1 | 11 | .
CAWSAIGQDNEKLFF | TGTGCCTGGAGTGCGATCGGACAGGATAATGAAAAACTGTTTTTT | . | TRBJ1-4 | TRBV30 | 15 | TRBD1
CASSRDRGLVYEQFF | TGTGCCAGCAGTCGAGACAGGGGGCTCGTCTATGAGCAGTTCTTC | many | TRBJ2-1 | TRBV6-5 | 15 | TRBD1
CASTLTGNTGELFF | TGTGCCAGCACCCTGACAGGGAACACCGGGGAGCTGTTTTTT | . | TRBJ2-2 | TRBV28 | 14 | .
CASSLFRLTEAFF | TGTGCCAGCAGCTTGTTTCGGTTGACTGAAGCTTTCTTT | . | TRBJ1-1 | TRBV5-8 | 13 | .
CSVVGQGYEQYF | TGCAGCGTTGTAGGACAGGGCTACGAGCAGTACTTC | once | TRBJ2-7 | TRBV29-1 | 12 | TRBD1
CASSLVGLPQQYF | TGTGCCAGCAGCTTAGTGGGGCTCCCTCAGCAGTACTTC | . | TRBJ2-7 | TRBV7-9 | 13 | .
CASSLTIGGGETQYF | TGTGCCAGCAGCTTAACCATCGGGGGCGGGGAGACCCAGTACTTC | . | TRBJ2-5 | TRBV7-8 | 15 | .
CASSLPPWAGDEKLFF | TGTGCCAGCAGCTTGCCCCCTTGGGCAGGGGATGAAAAACTGTTTTTT | . | TRBJ1-4 | TRBV7-9 | 16 | .
CASSVVWWADTQYF | TGTGCCAGCAGCGTAGTCTGGTGGGCAGATACGCAGTATTTT | . | TRBJ2-3 | TRBV9 | 14 | .
CAISEGLAGGGDTQYF | TGTGCCATCAGTGAGGGACTAGCGGGAGGGGGTGATACGCAGTATTTT | . | TRBJ2-3 | TRBV10-3 | 16 | TRBD2
CASSPGGSLYGYTF | TGTGCCAGCAGCCCCGGGGGGAGCTTATATGGCTACACCTTC | . | TRBJ1-2 | TRBV6-5 | 14 | .
CASSTGLAGVRVEQYF | TGTGCCAGTAGTACCGGACTAGCGGGAGTGCGGGTCGAGCAGTACTTC | many | TRBJ2-7 | TRBV19 | 16 | TRBD2
CAWDRGSDEQYF | TGTGCCTGGGACAGGGGCTCGGACGAGCAGTACTTC | . | TRBJ2-7 | TRBV30 | 12 | TRBD1
CASSPEGSSYNEQFF | TGTGCCAGCAGCCCCGAGGGCAGCTCCTACAATGAGCAGTTCTTC | . | TRBJ2-1 | TRBV11-2 | 15 | .
CASSRYEQYF | TGTGCCAGCAGCAGATACGAGCAGTACTTC | . | TRBJ2-7 | TRBV6-6 | 10 | .
CASSLSASGGQFF | TGTGCCAGCAGCTTATCCGCGTCAGGCGGGCAGTTCTTC | . | TRBJ2-1 | TRBV7-3 | 13 | .